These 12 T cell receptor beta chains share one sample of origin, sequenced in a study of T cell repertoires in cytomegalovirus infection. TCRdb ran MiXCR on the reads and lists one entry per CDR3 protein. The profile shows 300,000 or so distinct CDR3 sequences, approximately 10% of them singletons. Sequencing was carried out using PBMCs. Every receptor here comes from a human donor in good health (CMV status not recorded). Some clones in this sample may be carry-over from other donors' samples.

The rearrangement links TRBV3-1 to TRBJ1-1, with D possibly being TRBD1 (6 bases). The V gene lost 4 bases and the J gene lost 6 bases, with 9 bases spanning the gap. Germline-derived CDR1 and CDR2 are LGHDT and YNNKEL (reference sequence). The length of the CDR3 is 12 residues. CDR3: CASSRTGSEAFF. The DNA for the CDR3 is TGTGCCAGCAGCCGAACAGGGTCTGAAGCTTTCTTT.

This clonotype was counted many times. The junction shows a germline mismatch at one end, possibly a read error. The CDR3 region has the DNA TGTGCCAGCAGCCCCCAGGGACCCACCTTT. It codes for CASSPQGPTF. The chain combines TRBV7-2 with TRBJ2-3, with D possibly called TRBD1 or TRBD2 (5 bases each). CDR1 SGHTA and CDR2 FQGNSA come from the germline V gene. The CDR3 contains 10 residues. Filled out from reference TRBV7-2 and TRBJ2-3, the complete variable domain reads GAGVSQSPSNKVTEKGKDVELRCDPISGHTALYWYRQSLGQGLEFLIYFQGNSAPDKSGLPSDRFSAERTGGSVSTLTIQRTQQEDSAVYLCASSPQGPTFGPGTRLTVL.

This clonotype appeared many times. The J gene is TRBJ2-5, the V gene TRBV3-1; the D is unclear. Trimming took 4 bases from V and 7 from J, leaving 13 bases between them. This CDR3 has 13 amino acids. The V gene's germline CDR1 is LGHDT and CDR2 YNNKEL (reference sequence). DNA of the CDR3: TGTGCCAGCAGCCCCAGTCCAATAGGGACCCAGTACTTC. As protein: CASSPSPIGTQYF.

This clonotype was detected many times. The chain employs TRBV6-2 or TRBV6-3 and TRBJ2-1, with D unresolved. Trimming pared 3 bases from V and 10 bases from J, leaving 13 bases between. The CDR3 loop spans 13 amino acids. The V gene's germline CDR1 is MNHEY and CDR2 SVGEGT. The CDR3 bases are TGTGCCAGCAGTTATTCTGGGCGTGAGGAGCAGTTCTTC. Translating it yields CASSYSGREEQFF.

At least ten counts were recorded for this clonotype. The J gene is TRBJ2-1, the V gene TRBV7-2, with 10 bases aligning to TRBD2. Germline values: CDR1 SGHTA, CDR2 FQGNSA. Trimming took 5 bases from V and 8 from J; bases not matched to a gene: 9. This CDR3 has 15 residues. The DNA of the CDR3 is TGTGCCAGCAGCCCTAGCGGGGGCTTGTACCATGAGCAGTTCTTC. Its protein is CASSPSGGLYHEQFF.

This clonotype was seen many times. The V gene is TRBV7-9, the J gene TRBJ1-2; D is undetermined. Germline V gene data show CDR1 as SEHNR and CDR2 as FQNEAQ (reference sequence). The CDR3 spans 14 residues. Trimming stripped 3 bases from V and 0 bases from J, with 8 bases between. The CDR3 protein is CASSFSTANYGYTF. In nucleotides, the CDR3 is TGTGCCAGCAGCTTCTCTACGGCTAACTATGGCTACACCTTC.

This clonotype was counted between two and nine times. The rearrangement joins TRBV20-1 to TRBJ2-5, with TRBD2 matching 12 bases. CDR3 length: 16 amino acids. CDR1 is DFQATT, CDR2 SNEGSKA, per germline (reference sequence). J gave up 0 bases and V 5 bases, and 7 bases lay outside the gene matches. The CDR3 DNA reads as TGCAGTGCTTCGCTTCGGACTAGCGGGGACCAAGAGACCCAGTACTTC. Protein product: CSASLRTSGDQETQYF.

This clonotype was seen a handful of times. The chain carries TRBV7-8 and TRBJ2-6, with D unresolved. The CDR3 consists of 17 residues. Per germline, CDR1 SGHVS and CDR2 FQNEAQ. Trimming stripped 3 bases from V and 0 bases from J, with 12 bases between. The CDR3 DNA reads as TGTGCCAGCAGCTTCCCCGGTGGCAGCTCTGGGGCCAACGTCCTGACTTTC. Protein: CASSFPGGSSGANVLTF.

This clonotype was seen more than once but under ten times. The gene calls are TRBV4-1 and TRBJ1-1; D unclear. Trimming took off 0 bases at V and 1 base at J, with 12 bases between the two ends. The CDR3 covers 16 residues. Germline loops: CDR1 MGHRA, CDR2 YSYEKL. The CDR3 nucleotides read TGCGCCAGCAGCCAAGAAGGAGGGTTTGGGAACACTGAAGCTTTCTTT. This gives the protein CASSQEGGFGNTEAFF.

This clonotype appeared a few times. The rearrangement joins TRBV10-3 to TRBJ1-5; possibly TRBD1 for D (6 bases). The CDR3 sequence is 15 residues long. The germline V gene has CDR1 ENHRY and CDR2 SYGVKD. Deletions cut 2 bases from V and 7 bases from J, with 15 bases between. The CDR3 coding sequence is TGTGCCATCAGTGAGATGTTGGGACAAAACCAGCCCCAGCATTTT. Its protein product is CAISEMLGQNQPQHF.

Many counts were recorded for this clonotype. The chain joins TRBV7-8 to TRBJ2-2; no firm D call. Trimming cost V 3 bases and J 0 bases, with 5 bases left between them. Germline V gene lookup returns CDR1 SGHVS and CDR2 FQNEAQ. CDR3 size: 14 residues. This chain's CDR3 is CASSFGPNTGELFF. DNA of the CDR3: TGTGCCAGCAGCTTTGGCCCGAACACCGGGGAGCTGTTTTTT.

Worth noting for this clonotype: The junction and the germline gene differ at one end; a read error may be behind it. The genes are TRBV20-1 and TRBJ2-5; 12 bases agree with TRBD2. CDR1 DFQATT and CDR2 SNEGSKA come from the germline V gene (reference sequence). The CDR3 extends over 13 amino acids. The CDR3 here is CSARRLAGDPQGF. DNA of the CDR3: TGCAGTGCTAGGAGACTAGCGGGGGACCCACAGGGCTTC.